Presented here are 21 T cell receptor beta chains from one specimen sequenced in a study of identical twins. MiXCR, run by TCRdb on the 5' RACE reads, gives a single entry per CDR3 protein. The data show about 530,000 distinct CDR3 sequences, with nearly 15% seen just once and roughly 0.42% held by the top ten. A further study also used this sample, focusing on yellow fever vaccine responses in identical twins.

Sequencing input: CD4+ T cells sorted from blood. The receptor set was obtained from a woman between 18 and 30 years old in good health.

This chain connects TRBV9 to TRBJ2-7; D is undetermined. This CDR3 is 12 amino acids long. With 0 bases removed from V and 9 bases from J, the gap between germline ends came to 10 bases. Germline loops: CDR1 SGDLS, CDR2 YYNGEE. Written as DNA, the CDR3 is TGTGCCAGCAGCGTAGAACCCCAGTGGCAGTACTTC. Encoded protein: CASSVEPQWQYF.

Many counts were recorded for this clonotype. The CDR3 DNA reads TGTGCCATCAGACCAGGGACAGGGGGCGTCAAAGGGATACTCACCGGGGAGCTGTTTTTT. Protein product: CAIRPGTGGVKGILTGELFF. The chain uses TRBV10-3 and TRBJ2-2; TRBD1 matches at 12 bases. V was clipped by 6 bases and J by 4 bases; unmatched bases: 18. The CDR3 contains 20 residues. CDR1 ENHRY and CDR2 SYGVKD come from the germline V gene.

This clonotype has a handful of counts. The rearrangement joins TRBV3-1 to TRBJ2-7, with D uncertain. The CDR3 loop spans 12 amino acids. V lost 2 bases, J lost 6 bases, and 8 bases lay in between. Germline CDR1 LGHDT, CDR2 YNNKEL (reference sequence). CDR3 residues: CASSQKVGEQYF. CDR3 DNA: TGTGCCAGCAGCCAAAAGGTTGGCGAGCAGTACTTC.

The gene calls are TRBV5-1 and TRBJ2-2; 11 positions agree with TRBD2. The CDR3 sequence is 17 residues long. CDR1 is SGHRS, CDR2 YFSETQ, per germline. V was clipped by 3 bases and J by 0 bases; unmatched bases: 4. The CDR3 DNA sequence: TGCGCCAGCAGCTCCGGGACTAGCGGCGCGAACACCGGGGAGCTGTTTTTT. Translated, it gives CASSSGTSGANTGELFF.

The table lists this clonotype with a few counts. The chain employs TRBV6-2 or TRBV6-3 and TRBJ2-7; TRBD1 matches 10 bases. Germline CDR1 and CDR2: MNHEY and SVGEGT. Trimming removed 7 bases from V and 0 bases from J; junction bases left unmatched: 12. The CDR3 is 17 residues long. CDR3 in amino acids: CASKPGQGRQSSYEQYF. The CDR3 DNA follows: TGTGCCAGCAAACCGGGACAGGGGCGCCAGAGCTCCTACGAGCAGTACTTC.

The rearrangement uses TRBV6-6 and TRBJ2-7; no reliable D call. The germline V gene encodes CDR1 MNHNY and CDR2 SVGAGI (reference sequence). V lost 0 bases and J 0 bases, leaving 12 bases between the germline ends. The CDR3 sequence is 16 residues long. The CDR3 is CASSYSEYFGSYEQYF. Here the CDR3 DNA reads TGTGCCAGCAGTTACTCGGAGTATTTCGGCTCCTACGAGCAGTACTTC.

This rearrangement joins TRBV4-1 to TRBJ1-2; TRBD1 is a possible D gene (5 bases). This CDR3 has 14 residues. The germline V gene has CDR1 MGHRA and CDR2 YSYEKL. V shed 4 bases and J shed 6 bases, with 15 bases lying between them. The CDR3 loop reads CASSPRDFGDGYTF. The CDR3 nucleotides are TGCGCCAGCAGCCCTAGGGACTTTGGAGATGGCTACACCTTC.

V gene TRBV5-4 combines with J gene TRBJ2-2, with D possibly being TRBD1 or TRBD2 (6 bases each). CDR1 SGHNT and CDR2 YYREEE come from the germline V gene (reference sequence). V was clipped by 4 bases and J by 2 bases, with 15 bases between them. CDR3 size: 16 residues. CDR3: CASSTYGGQNTGELFF. The CDR3 region has the DNA TGTGCCAGCAGCACGTACGGGGGACAAAACACCGGGGAGCTGTTTTTT.

This clonotype came up a few times. The chain joins TRBV2 to TRBJ2-7; D unclear. V shed 1 base and J shed 1 base, with 5 bases lying between them. Per germline, CDR1 SNHLY and CDR2 FYNNEI. The CDR3 length is 13 residues. CDR3 coding DNA: TGTGCCAGCAGTGAAGGGATATCCTACGAGCAGTACTTC. Protein sequence: CASSEGISYEQYF.

This chain links TRBV28 with TRBJ1-5; 7 bases are shared with TRBD1. V lost 6 bases to trimming and J lost 0 bases; unmatched junction nucleotides: 5. This CDR3 spans 15 amino acids. Germline loops: CDR1 MDHEN, CDR2 SYDVKM. CDR3 DNA sequence: TGTGCCAGCAGACCTCAGGGGGATAGCAATCAGCCCCAGCATTTT. Its protein product is CASRPQGDSNQPQHF.

In its sample, this clonotype was seen a few times. V and J are TRBV18 and TRBJ2-2; D not certain. CDR1 is KGHSH and CDR2 is LQKENI in the germline V gene. The germline V and J ends were trimmed by 2 bases and 2 bases, with 15 bases remaining between them. This CDR3 is 17 amino acids long. The CDR3 nucleotides are TGTGCCAGCTCACCAGTCATCGGTAGTGCCAACACCGGGGAGCTGTTTTTT. Translation: CASSPVIGSANTGELFF.

In its sample, this clonotype was seen a few times. V is TRBV28 and J is TRBJ2-7, with 13 bases matching TRBD2. The CDR3 runs to 15 residues. Looked up from germline, CDR1 is MDHEN and CDR2 is SYDVKM. V dropped 6 bases and J dropped 6; count of bases not matched to a gene: 8. DNA of the CDR3: TGTGCCAGCAGGTCTGACACTAGCGGGGGGGGCGAGCAGTACGTC. It specifies CASRSDTSGGGEQYV.

J is TRBJ2-1 and V is TRBV3-1, with 9 bases that match TRBD1. This CDR3 is built from 17 residues. Trimming at V came to 4 bases and at J to 4 bases, leaving 11 bases not matched to a gene. The germline V gene encodes CDR1 LGHDT and CDR2 YNNKEL (reference sequence). This CDR3 reads CASSPGQGRSRYNEQFF. The DNA for the CDR3 is TGTGCCAGCAGCCCGGGACAGGGCAGGTCGCGTTACAATGAGCAGTTCTTC.

This clonotype was seen ten or more times. The rearrangement joins TRBV20-1 to TRBJ2-1; D is uncertain. The V end lost 4 bases, the J end lost 4 bases, and 8 bases lay between the germline ends. The CDR3 is 12 amino acids. Germline V gene data show CDR1 as DFQATT and CDR2 as SNEGSKA (reference sequence). The CDR3 reads CSATPEYNEQFF. The CDR3 region has the DNA TGCAGTGCTACCCCGGAGTACAATGAGCAGTTCTTC.

This clonotype was picked up many times. The junction and the germline gene differ at one end; a read error may be behind it. V gene TRBV5-1 combines with J gene TRBJ2-5; no reliable D call. The germline CDR1 and CDR2 sequences are SGHRS and YFSETQ. CDR3 size: 13 residues. Here the CDR3 DNA reads TGTGCCAGCAGCTTGGATTCCCAAGAGACCCAGTACTTC. Translation: CASSLDSQETQYF. Filled out from reference TRBV5-1 and TRBJ2-5, the complete variable domain reads KAGVTQTPRYLIKTRGQQVTLSCSPISGHRSVSWYQQTPGQGLQFLFEYFSETQRNKGNFPGRFSGRQFSNSRSEMNVSTLELGDSALYLCASSLDSQETQYFGPGTRLLVL.

The chain recombines TRBV5-1 with TRBJ2-3; TRBD2 matches 8 bases. This CDR3 has 15 amino acids. The J segment lost 6 bases and the V segment lost 4 bases, leaving 10 bases of the junction unmatched. CDR1 and CDR2 (germline): SGHRS, YFSETQ. As DNA, the CDR3 is TGCGCCAGCAGCCTCTCGGCGGGAGGAAGGGATACGCAGTATTTT. Its protein is CASSLSAGGRDTQYF.

This clonotype was seen more than once but under ten times. The rearrangement joins TRBV28 to TRBJ2-1; 10 bases align to TRBD2. The junction had 4 bases not matched to a gene; V was cut back by 5 bases and J by 3 bases. The CDR3 consists of 15 residues. Germline CDR1 MDHEN, CDR2 SYDVKM. CDR3 sequence: CASSPSGRSYNEQFF. CDR3 sequence (DNA): TGTGCCAGCAGTCCTAGCGGGAGAAGCTACAATGAGCAGTTCTTC.

This clonotype has only a few counts. The rearrangement links TRBV20-1 to TRBJ2-5, with 7 bases fitting TRBD1. V lost 6 bases and J lost 4; bases outside the gene matches: 11. Germline CDR1 and CDR2: DFQATT and SNEGSKA (reference sequence). This CDR3 is 14 amino acids long. CDR3 in amino acids: CSARPGTATETQYF. The CDR3 DNA is TGCAGTGCCCGGCCCGGGACAGCAACAGAGACCCAGTACTTC.

A few counts support this clonotype. J is TRBJ2-7 and V is TRBV20-1; either TRBD1 or TRBD2 may supply D (6 bases each). There are 14 residues in the CDR3. Germline CDR1 is DFQATT and CDR2 is SNEGSKA (reference sequence). V gave up 1 base and J gave up 4 bases, with 14 bases separating them. The CDR3 DNA reads as TGCAGTGCTAGAGCGGGGGCAGGGACGTACGAGCAGTACTTC. It translates to CSARAGAGTYEQYF.

Ten or more counts support this clonotype. The junction shows a germline mismatch at one end, possibly a read error. This chain links TRBV5-1 with TRBJ1-1; no reliable D call. The CDR3 extends over 11 amino acids. In germline, CDR1 is SGHRS, CDR2 YFSETQ. DNA for the CDR3: TGTGCCAGCAGCTCGAACACTGAAGCTTTCTTT. Translation gives CASSSNTEAFF.

The CDR3, as DNA: TGTGCCAGCAGCTTAGTTCAACTAGCGGGGGGGCGAACAGATACGCAGTATTTT. Translation gives CASSLVQLAGGRTDTQYF. V and J are TRBV11-2 and TRBJ2-3, with TRBD2 matching over 13 bases. The CDR3 is 18 residues long. Germline-derived CDR1 and CDR2 are SGHAT and FQNNGV. Trimming took 1 base from V and 3 from J; bases not matched to a gene: 7.